This T cell receptor beta chain was retrieved from a study of T cells in Graves' hyperthyroidism and ophthalmopathy. In this sample, this clonotype turned up many times. The V gene lost 7 bases and the J gene lost 7 bases, with 26 bases spanning the gap. The CDR3 is 17 amino acids. Per germline, CDR1 MNHEY and CDR2 SVGEGT. Amplification of TCR beta CDR3 regions was performed using RNA transcripts as template. HTBI primers were used for first-round RT-PCR of the TCR CDR3. TCRdb re-derived calls from the multiplex PCR reads in MiXCR, one entry per CDR3 protein. The sample yields a few hundred thousand distinct CDR3 sequences, about 21% seen once.

The TCR comes from a woman between 50 and 59 years old with Graves' hyperthyroidism. J is TRBJ1-5 and V is TRBV6-2 or TRBV6-3; maybe TRBD1 (5 bases). Sequenced material: blood. CDR3 DNA: TGTGCCAGCACCCATTTTATCTCCCTGGGGCTGGGGCAGCCCCAGCATTTT. It specifies CASTHFISLGLGQPQHF.